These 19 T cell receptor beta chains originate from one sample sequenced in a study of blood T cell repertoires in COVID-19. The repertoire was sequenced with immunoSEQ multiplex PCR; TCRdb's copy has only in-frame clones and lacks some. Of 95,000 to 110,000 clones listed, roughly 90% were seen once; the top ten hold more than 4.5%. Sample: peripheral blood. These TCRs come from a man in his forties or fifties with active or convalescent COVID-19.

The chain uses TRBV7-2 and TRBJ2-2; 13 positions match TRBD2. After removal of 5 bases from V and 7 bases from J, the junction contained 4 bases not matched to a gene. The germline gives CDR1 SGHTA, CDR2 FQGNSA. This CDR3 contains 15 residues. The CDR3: CASSGLAGVSGELFF. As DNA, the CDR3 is TGTGCCAGCAGCGGACTAGCGGGAGTCAGCGGGGAGCTGTTTTTT.

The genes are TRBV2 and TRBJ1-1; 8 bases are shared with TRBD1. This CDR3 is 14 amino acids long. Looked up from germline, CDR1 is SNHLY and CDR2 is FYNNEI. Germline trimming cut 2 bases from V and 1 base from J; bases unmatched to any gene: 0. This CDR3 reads CASSEQGANTEAFF. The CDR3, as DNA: TGTGCCAGCAGTGAACAGGGGGCGAACACTGAAGCTTTCTTT.

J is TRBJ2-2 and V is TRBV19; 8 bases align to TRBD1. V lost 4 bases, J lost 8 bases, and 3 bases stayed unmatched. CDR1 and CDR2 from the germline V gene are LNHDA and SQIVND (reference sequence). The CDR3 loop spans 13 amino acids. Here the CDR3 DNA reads TGTGCCAGTAGTAGACAGGGGTTGGGGGAGCTGTTTTTT. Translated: CASSRQGLGELFF.

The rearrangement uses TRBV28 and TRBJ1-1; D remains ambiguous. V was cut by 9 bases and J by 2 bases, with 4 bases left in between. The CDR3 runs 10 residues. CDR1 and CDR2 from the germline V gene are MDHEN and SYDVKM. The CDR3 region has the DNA TGTGCCAGTCTTAACACTGAAGCTTTCTTT. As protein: CASLNTEAFF. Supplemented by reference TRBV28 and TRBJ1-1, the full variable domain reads DVKVTQSSRYLVKRTGEKVFLECVQDMDHENMFWYRQDPGLGLRLIYFSYDVKMKEKGDIPEGYSVSREKKERFSLILESASTNQTSMYLCASLNTEAFFGQGTRLTVV.

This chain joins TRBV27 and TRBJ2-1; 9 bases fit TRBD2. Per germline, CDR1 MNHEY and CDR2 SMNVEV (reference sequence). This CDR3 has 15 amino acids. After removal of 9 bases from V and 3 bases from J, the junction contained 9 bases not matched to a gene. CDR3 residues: CASSAGGPVYNEQFF. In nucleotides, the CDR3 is TGTGCCAGTTCGGCGGGAGGGCCCGTCTACAATGAGCAGTTCTTC.

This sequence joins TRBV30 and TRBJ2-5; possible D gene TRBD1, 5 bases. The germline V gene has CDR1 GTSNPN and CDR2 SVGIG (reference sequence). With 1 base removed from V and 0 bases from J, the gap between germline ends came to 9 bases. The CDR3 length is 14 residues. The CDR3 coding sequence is TGTGCCTGGAGTGCTCAGGGAAACCAAGAGACCCAGTACTTC. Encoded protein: CAWSAQGNQETQYF.

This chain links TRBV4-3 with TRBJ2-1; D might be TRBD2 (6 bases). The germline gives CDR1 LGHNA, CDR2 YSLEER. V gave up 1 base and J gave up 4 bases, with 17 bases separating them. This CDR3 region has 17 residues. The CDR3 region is CASSQVMSQRVYNEQFF. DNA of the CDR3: TGCGCCAGCAGCCAAGTAATGAGCCAGCGGGTATACAATGAGCAGTTCTTC.

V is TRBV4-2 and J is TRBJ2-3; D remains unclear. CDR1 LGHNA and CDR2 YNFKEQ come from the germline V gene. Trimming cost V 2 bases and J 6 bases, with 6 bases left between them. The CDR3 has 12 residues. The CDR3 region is CASSQNWDTQYF. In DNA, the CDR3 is TGTGCCAGCAGCCAAAACTGGGATACGCAGTATTTT.

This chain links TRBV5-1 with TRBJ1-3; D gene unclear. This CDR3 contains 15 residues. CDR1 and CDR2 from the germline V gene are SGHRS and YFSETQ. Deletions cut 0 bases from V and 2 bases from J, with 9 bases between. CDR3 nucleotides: TGCGCCAGCAGCTTGGACTTAGCCCCTGGAAACACCATATATTTT. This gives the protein CASSLDLAPGNTIYF.

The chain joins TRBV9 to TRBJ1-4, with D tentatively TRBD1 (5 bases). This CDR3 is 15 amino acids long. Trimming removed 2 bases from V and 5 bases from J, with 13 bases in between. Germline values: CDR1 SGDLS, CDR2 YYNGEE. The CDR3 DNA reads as TGTGCCAGCAGCGTGAAGGGGCACGGAAATGAAAAACTGTTTTTT. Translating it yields CASSVKGHGNEKLFF. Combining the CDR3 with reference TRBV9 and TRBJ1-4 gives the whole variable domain DSGVTQTPKHLITATGQRVTLRCSPRSGDLSVYWYQQSLDQGLQFLIQYYNGEERAKGNILERFSAQQFPDLHSELNLSSLELGDSALYFCASSVKGHGNEKLFFGSGTQLSVL.

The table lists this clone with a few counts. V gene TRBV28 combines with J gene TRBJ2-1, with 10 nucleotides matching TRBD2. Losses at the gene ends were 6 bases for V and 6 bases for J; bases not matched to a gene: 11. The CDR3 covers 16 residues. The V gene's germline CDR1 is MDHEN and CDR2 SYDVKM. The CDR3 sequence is CASSPMLAGVANEQFF. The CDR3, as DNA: TGTGCCAGCAGCCCAATGCTAGCGGGAGTAGCCAATGAGCAGTTCTTC.

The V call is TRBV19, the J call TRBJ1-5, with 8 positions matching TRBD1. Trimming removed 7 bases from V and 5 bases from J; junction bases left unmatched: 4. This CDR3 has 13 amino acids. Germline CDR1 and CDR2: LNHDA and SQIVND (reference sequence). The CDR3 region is CASIDRGHQPQHF. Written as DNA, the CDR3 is TGTGCCAGTATTGACAGGGGCCATCAGCCCCAGCATTTT.

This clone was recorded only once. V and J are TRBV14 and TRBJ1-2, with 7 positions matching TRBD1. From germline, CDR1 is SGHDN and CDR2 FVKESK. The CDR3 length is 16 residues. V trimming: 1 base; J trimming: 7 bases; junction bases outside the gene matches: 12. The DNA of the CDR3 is TGTGCCAGCAGCCAAGCCTGGGACAGAACCCTTGTTGGCTACACCTTC. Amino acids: CASSQAWDRTLVGYTF.

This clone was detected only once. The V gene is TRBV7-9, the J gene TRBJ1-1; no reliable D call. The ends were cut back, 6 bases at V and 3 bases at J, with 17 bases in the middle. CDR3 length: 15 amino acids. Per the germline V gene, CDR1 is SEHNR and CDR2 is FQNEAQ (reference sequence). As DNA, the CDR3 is TGTGCCAGCAGGTTACAGATGAGGGCGGACACTGAAGCTTTCTTT. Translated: CASRLQMRADTEAFF.

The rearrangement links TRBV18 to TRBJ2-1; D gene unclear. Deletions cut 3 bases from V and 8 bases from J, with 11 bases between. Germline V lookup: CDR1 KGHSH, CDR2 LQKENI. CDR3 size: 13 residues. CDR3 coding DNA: TGTGCCAGCTCACCGTTAGCCGGCTATGAGCAGTTCTTC. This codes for CASSPLAGYEQFF.

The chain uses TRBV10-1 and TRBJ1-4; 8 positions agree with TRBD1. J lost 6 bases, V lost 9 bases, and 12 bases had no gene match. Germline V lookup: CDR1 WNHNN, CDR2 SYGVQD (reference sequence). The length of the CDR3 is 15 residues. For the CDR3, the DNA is TGCGCCAGGAGGGGACAGGTGGAAAGGGATGAAAAACTGTTTTTT. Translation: CARRGQVERDEKLFF.

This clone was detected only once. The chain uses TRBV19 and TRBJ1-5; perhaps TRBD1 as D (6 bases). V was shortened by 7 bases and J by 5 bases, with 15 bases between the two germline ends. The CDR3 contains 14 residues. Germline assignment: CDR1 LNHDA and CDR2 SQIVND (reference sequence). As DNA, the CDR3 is TGTGCCAGTAACGGACAGTGGGGAGATCAGCCCCAGCATTTT. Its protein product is CASNGQWGDQPQHF.

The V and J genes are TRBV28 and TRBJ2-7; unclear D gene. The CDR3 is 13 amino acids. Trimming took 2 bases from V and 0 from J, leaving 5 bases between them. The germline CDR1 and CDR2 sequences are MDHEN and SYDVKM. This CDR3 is CASSLVLSYEQYF. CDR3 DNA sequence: TGTGCCAGCAGTTTAGTCCTCTCCTACGAGCAGTACTTC.

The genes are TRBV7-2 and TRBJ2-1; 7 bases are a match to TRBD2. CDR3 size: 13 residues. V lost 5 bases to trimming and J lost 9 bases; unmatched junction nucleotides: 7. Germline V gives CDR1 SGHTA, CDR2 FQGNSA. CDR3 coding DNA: TGTGCCAGCAGCCGTGGGCGGGAGTTTGAGCAGTTCTTC. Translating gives CASSRGREFEQFF.